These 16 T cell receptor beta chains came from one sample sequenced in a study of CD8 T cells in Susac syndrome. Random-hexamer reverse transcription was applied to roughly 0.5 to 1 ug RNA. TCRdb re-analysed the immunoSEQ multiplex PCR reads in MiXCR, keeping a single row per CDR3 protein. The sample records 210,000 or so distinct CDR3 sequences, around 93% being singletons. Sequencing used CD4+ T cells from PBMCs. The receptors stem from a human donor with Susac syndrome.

In nucleotides, the CDR3 is TGTGCCAGCTCACCTAAGGAGGGAGGCTCACCCCTCCACTTT. Translation gives CASSPKEGGSPLHF. V is TRBV18 and J is TRBJ1-6; the D is unclear. CDR3 size: 14 residues. V was clipped by 3 bases and J by 10 bases, with 13 bases between them. Germline V gene lookup returns CDR1 KGHSH and CDR2 LQKENI.

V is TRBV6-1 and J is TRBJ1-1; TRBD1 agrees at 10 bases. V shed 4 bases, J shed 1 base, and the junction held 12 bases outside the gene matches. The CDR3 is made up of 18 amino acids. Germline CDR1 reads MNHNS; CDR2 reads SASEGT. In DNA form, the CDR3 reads TGTGCCAGCAGTGCGAGAGACAGGGGGCAAGGCCGGAACACTGAAGCTTTCTTT. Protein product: CASSARDRGQGRNTEAFF.

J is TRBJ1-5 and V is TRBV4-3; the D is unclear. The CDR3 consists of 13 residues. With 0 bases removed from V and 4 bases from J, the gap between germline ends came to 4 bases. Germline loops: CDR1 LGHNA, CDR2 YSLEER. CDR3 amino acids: CASSQDWNQPQHF. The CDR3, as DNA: TGCGCCAGCAGCCAAGATTGGAATCAGCCCCAGCATTTT.

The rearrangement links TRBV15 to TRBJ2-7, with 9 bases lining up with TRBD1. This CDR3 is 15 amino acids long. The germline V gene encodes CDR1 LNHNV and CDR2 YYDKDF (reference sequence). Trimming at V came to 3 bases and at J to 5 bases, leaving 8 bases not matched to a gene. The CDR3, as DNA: TGTGCCACCAGCAGTGCAGGACAGGGGTTGGACGAGCAGTACTTC. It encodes CATSSAGQGLDEQYF.

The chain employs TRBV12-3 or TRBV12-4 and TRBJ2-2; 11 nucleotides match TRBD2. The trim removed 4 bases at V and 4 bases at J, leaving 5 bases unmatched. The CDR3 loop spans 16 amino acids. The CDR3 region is CASSSSGTSGTGELFF. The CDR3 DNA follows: TGTGCCAGCAGTTCTTCCGGGACTAGCGGCACCGGGGAGCTGTTTTTT.

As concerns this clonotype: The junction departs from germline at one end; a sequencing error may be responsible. The CDR3 spells CASTLGGGQETQYF. The CDR3 DNA reads TGCGCCAGCACCTTGGGGGGGGGCCAAGAGACCCAGTACTTC. V gene TRBV5-1 combines with J gene TRBJ2-5; 7 nucleotides match TRBD2. Per germline, CDR1 SGHRS and CDR2 YFSETQ. The CDR3 is made up of 14 amino acids.

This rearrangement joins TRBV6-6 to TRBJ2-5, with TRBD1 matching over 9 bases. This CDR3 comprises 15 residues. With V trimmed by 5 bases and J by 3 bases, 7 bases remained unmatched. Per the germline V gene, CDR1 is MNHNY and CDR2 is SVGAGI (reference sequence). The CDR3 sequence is CASSLFTGGKETQYF. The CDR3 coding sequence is TGTGCCAGCAGTCTCTTCACAGGGGGCAAAGAGACCCAGTACTTC.

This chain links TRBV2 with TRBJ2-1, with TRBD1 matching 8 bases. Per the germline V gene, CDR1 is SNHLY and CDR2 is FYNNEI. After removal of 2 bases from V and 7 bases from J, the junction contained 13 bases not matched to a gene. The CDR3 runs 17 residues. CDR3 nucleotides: TGTGCCAGCAGTGAAACACAGGGGGTCAAGTTGGCGAATGAGCAGTTCTTC. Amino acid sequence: CASSETQGVKLANEQFF.

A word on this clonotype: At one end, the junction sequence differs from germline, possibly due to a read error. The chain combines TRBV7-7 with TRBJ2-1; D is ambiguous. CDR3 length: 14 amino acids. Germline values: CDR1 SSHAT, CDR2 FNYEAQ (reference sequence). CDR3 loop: CASSLGLNYNEQFF. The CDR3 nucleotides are TGTGCTAGCAGCTTAGGGCTCAACTACAATGAGCAGTTCTTC.

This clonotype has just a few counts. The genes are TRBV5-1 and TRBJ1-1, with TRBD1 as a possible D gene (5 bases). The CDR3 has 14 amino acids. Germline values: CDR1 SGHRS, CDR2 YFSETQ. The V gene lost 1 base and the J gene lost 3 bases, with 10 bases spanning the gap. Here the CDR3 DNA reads TGCGCCAGCAGCTTGCCAGGGACCGACACTGAAGCTTTCTTT. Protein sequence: CASSLPGTDTEAFF.

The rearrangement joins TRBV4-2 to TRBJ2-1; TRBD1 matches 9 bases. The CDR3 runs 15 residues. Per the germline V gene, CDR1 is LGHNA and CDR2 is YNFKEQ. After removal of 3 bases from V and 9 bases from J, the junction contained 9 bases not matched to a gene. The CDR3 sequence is CASSQGAGQGGEQFF. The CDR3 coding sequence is TGTGCCAGCAGCCAGGGTGCGGGACAGGGCGGTGAGCAGTTCTTC.

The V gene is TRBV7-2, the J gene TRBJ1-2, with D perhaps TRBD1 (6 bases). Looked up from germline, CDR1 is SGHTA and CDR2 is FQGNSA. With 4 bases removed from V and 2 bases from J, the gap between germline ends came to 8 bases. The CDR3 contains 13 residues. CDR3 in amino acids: CASSYGQNYGYTF. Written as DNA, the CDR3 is TGTGCCAGCAGCTATGGACAGAACTATGGCTACACCTTC.

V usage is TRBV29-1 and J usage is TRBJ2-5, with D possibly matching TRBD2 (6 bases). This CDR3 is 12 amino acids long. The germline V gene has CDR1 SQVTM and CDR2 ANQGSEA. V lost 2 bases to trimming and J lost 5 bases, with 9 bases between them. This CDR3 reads CSVEKGGETQYF. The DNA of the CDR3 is TGCAGCGTTGAAAAGGGAGGCGAGACCCAGTACTTC.

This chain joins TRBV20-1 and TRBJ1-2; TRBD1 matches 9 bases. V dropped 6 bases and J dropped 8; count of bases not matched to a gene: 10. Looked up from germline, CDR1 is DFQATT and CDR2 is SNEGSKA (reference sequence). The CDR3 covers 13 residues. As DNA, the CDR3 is TGCAGTGCGGGACAGGGAGGGGCTAGGGGCTACACCTTC. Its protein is CSAGQGGARGYTF.

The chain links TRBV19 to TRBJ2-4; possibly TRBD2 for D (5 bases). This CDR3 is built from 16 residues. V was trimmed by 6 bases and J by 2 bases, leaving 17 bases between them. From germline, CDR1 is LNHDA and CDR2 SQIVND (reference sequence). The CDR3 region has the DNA TGTGCCAGTAGAAGCGGTCCCTGGGAGTCCAAAAACATTCAGTACTTC. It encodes CASRSGPWESKNIQYF.

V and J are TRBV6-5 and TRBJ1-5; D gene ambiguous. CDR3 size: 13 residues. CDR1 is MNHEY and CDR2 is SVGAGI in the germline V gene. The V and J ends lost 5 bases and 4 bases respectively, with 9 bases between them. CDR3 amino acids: CASSEDLNQPQHF. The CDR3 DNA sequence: TGTGCCAGCAGTGAGGACTTAAATCAGCCCCAGCATTTT.